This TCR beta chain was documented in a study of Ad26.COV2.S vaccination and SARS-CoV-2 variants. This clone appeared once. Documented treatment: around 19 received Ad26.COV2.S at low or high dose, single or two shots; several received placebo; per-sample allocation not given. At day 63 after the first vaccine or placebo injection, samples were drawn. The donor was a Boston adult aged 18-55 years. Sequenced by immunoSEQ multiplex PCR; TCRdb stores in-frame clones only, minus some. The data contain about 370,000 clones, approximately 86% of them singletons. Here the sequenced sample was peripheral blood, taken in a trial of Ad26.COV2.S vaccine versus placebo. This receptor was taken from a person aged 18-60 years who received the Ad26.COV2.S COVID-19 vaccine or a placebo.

CDR3 sequence: CASSLGGASSYEQYF. For the CDR3, the DNA is TGTGCCAGCAGCTTGGGGGGGGCTAGCTCCTACGAGCAGTACTTC. This rearrangement joins TRBV5-4 to TRBJ2-7, with D perhaps TRBD1 or TRBD2 (6 bases each). Trimming pared 0 bases from V and 0 bases from J, leaving 10 bases between. Germline CDR1 SGHNT, CDR2 YYREEE (reference sequence). This CDR3 is 15 amino acids long.